This passage covers 18 T cell receptor beta chains from one sample sequenced in a study of blood T cell repertoires in COVID-19. Assay: immunoSEQ multiplex PCR; the TCRdb copy retains only in-frame clones and omits some. Of about 250,000 clones listed, 85% are singletons. Sample: peripheral blood. These receptors were taken from a woman in her sixties with active or convalescent COVID-19.

The chain has TRBV11-2 and TRBJ2-1; D is undetermined. The CDR3 covers 15 residues. Trimming removed 1 base at V and 5 bases at J, with 12 bases between. Germline V gives CDR1 SGHAT, CDR2 FQNNGV. CDR3 residues: CASSLGQVVDNEQFF. The CDR3 DNA sequence: TGTGCCAGCAGCTTAGGGCAGGTTGTGGACAATGAGCAGTTCTTC.

J is TRBJ1-5 and V is TRBV18, with 8 bases fitting TRBD1. CDR1 and CDR2 from the germline V gene are KGHSH and LQKENI. After removal of 4 bases from V and 3 bases from J, the junction contained 5 bases not matched to a gene. The CDR3 is 15 amino acids. CDR3 DNA sequence: TGTGCCAGCTCACTCGGACAGGGCCCCAATCAGCCCCAGCATTTT. Its protein is CASSLGQGPNQPQHF.

The J gene is TRBJ2-1, the V gene TRBV24-1; no firm D call. The CDR3 length is 15 residues. The germline V gene has CDR1 KGHDR and CDR2 SFDVKD. The V gene lost 0 bases and the J gene lost 0 bases, with 5 bases spanning the gap. CDR3: CATSDLGSSYNEQFF. In nucleotides, the CDR3 is TGTGCCACCAGTGATTTGGGCAGCTCCTACAATGAGCAGTTCTTC.

The chain couples TRBV27 to TRBJ1-1, with D uncertain. Germline loops: CDR1 MNHEY, CDR2 SMNVEV (reference sequence). The CDR3 length is 13 residues. V lost 0 bases to trimming and J lost 11 bases, with 13 bases between them. As DNA, the CDR3 is TGTGCCAGCAGTTTATCGGCAGGTTGGCAGGCTTTCTTT. Its protein product is CASSLSAGWQAFF.

J is TRBJ2-5 and V is TRBV6-1; TRBD1 is a possible D gene (6 bases). CDR3 length: 15 amino acids. V was clipped by 1 base and J by 3 bases, with 12 bases between them. Germline V gene sequence: CDR1 MNHNS, CDR2 SASEGT. This chain's CDR3 is CASSEGYQGKETQYF. The CDR3 coding sequence is TGTGCCAGCAGTGAAGGCTATCAGGGGAAAGAGACCCAGTACTTC.

Written as DNA, the CDR3 is TGTGCCAGCAGTGAAAGGCTAGGGGGCGGGGAGCTGTTTTTT. This codes for CASSERLGGGELFF. The V and J genes are TRBV2 and TRBJ2-2; weak D call: TRBD1 (6 bases). This CDR3 has 14 residues. Germline CDR1 reads SNHLY; CDR2 reads FYNNEI. Between the trimmed V and J ends, which lost 2 bases and 7 bases, there was a span of 11 bases.

This chain joins TRBV7-2 and TRBJ2-2, with D possibly TRBD1 on 5 matching bases. The CDR3 is 15 amino acids. Germline lookup yields CDR1 SGHTA and CDR2 FQGNSA. Trimming removed 1 base at V and 4 bases at J, with 10 bases between. DNA for the CDR3: TGTGCCAGCAGCTTAGTCAGGGCCAGCACCGGGGAGCTGTTTTTT. Its protein is CASSLVRASTGELFF.

V is TRBV5-4 and J is TRBJ1-3; possibly TRBD1 for D (6 bases). Germline CDR1 reads SGHNT; CDR2 reads YYREEE (reference sequence). This CDR3 spans 14 amino acids. V lost 0 bases and J 4 bases, leaving 8 bases between the germline ends. CDR3: CASSLAGVGNTIYF. The CDR3 DNA reads as TGTGCCAGCAGCTTGGCAGGGGTGGGAAACACCATATATTTT.

V is TRBV15 and J is TRBJ2-2; D uncertain. The CDR3 runs 16 residues. Trimming stripped 0 bases from V and 6 bases from J, with 14 bases between. The germline CDR1 and CDR2 sequences are LNHNV and YYDKDF (reference sequence). CDR3 in DNA: TGTGCCACCAGCAGAGATTTTGGCCCCGGGTCCGGGGAGCTGTTTTTT. This sequence encodes CATSRDFGPGSGELFF.

The chain combines TRBV5-6 with TRBJ2-1; TRBD2 matches 11 bases. With 1 base clipped from V and 9 bases from J, the junction kept 6 bases outside the gene matches. The CDR3 has 15 amino acids. CDR1 is SGHDT, CDR2 YYEEEE, per germline. In DNA form, the CDR3 reads TGTGCCAGCAGCTTGTTGGCTAGCGGGAGGAGTGAGCAGTTCTTC. Amino acid sequence: CASSLLASGRSEQFF.

The J gene is TRBJ2-3, the V gene TRBV28; 11 bases agree with TRBD2. Germline-derived CDR1 and CDR2 are MDHEN and SYDVKM. This CDR3 region has 15 residues. The trim removed 5 bases at V and 2 bases at J, leaving 3 bases unmatched. The CDR3 nucleotides read TGTGCCAGCAGTCGACTAGCGGGGCTCACAGATACGCAGTATTTT. Protein: CASSRLAGLTDTQYF.

The chain employs TRBV4-2 and TRBJ2-1, with TRBD1 identical over 7 bases. J was trimmed by 4 bases and V by 3 bases; bases with no gene match: 9. Germline V gives CDR1 LGHNA, CDR2 YNFKEQ. CDR3 length: 16 residues. CDR3 protein: CASSHRKGTAYNEQFF. The CDR3 coding sequence is TGTGCCAGCAGCCACCGGAAGGGGACAGCATACAATGAGCAGTTCTTC.

This clone occurred once. The V and J genes are TRBV11-2 and TRBJ2-3, with 12 positions matching TRBD2. Trimming took 5 bases from V and 2 from J; bases not matched to a gene: 8. The germline V gene has CDR1 SGHAT and CDR2 FQNNGV. CDR3 length: 17 amino acids. Here the CDR3 DNA reads TGTGCCAGCAGCGCGGGTCTAGCGGGAGGGTTCACAGATACGCAGTATTTT. It translates to CASSAGLAGGFTDTQYF. The whole variable domain, filled in from reference TRBV11-2 and TRBJ2-3, reads EAGVAQSPRYKIIEKRQSVAFWCNPISGHATLYWYQQILGQGPKLLIQFQNNGVVDDSQLPKDRFSAERLKGVDSTLKIQPAKLEDSAVYLCASSAGLAGGFTDTQYFGPGTRLTVL.

The V call is TRBV3-1 (or the pseudogene TRBV3-2), the J call TRBJ2-5, with 8 bases that match TRBD2. The germline V gene has CDR1 LGHDT and CDR2 YNNKEL (reference sequence). The CDR3 sequence is 16 residues long. The ends lost 5 bases at V and 1 base at J; junction bases unmatched: 9. The CDR3 region is CASSTPRGGPQETQYF. The CDR3 bases are TGTGCCAGCAGCACTCCCCGGGGGGGGCCCCAAGAGACCCAGTACTTC.

The chain links TRBV11-2 to TRBJ2-7; weak D call: TRBD1 (5 bases). The CDR3 loop spans 15 amino acids. Germline V gives CDR1 SGHAT, CDR2 FQNNGV. V shed 0 bases and J shed 1 base, with 10 bases lying between them. Here the CDR3 reads CASSLEAGQSYEQYF. Written as DNA, the CDR3 is TGTGCCAGCAGCTTAGAGGCAGGGCAGTCCTACGAGCAGTACTTC.

CDR3: CASNSGQGNQPQHF. Here the CDR3 DNA reads TGTGCCAGCAATAGTGGACAGGGAAACCAGCCCCAGCATTTT. The V and J genes are TRBV28 and TRBJ1-5; 8 bases map to TRBD1. The CDR3 covers 14 residues. Germline CDR1 reads MDHEN; CDR2 reads SYDVKM. With 7 bases clipped from V and 7 bases from J, the junction kept 9 bases outside the gene matches.

The chain employs TRBV27 and TRBJ1-4; 9 bases match TRBD1. The CDR3 runs 15 residues. CDR1 and CDR2 (germline): MNHEY, SMNVEV (reference sequence). V trimming: 4 bases; J trimming: 8 bases; junction bases outside the gene matches: 8. The CDR3 here is CASSSQDRGGEKLFF. The CDR3 coding sequence is TGTGCCAGCAGTTCCCAGGACAGGGGTGGAGAAAAACTGTTTTTT.

V usage is TRBV5-1 and J usage is TRBJ1-1; 9 bases fit TRBD1. The trim removed 5 bases at V and 0 bases at J, leaving 11 bases unmatched. The CDR3 length is 17 residues. Germline V gene lookup returns CDR1 SGHRS and CDR2 YFSETQ. The CDR3 region is CASRPRQGGIMNTEAFF. In DNA, the CDR3 is TGCGCCAGCAGACCCAGACAGGGGGGAATAATGAACACTGAAGCTTTCTTT.